The subject of this entry is one T cell receptor beta chain. As yet, its antigen is unknown. The data stem from a study of blood T cells in healthy people across ages. It was with a sample-barcoded 5' primer and a J-beta primer mix that a second PCR of roughly 6 to 12 cycles was run. Each CDR3 protein gets one entry after TCRdb re-called the 5' RACE reads with MiXCR. The table has about 1,500,000 distinct CDR3 sequences, 25% to 30% seen once. Germline V CDR1 and CDR2: MNHNY, SVGAGI (reference sequence). CDR3 length: 17 amino acids. V was trimmed by 6 bases and J by 5 bases, leaving 23 bases between them. Findings and limits, study-wide: Both naive CD4+ cell counts and diversity were greater in long-lived donors than in aged donors.

The clonotype comes from a woman in her twenties or thirties in good health. Sequencing was performed on blood. The V gene is TRBV6-6, the J gene TRBJ2-1; D unresolved. The CDR3 nucleotides are TGTGCCAGCAGCCAACTCTCGATCCACGGCCGGGACAATGAGCAGTTCTTC. This translates into CASSQLSIHGRDNEQFF.